A selection of T cell receptor beta chains follows, all from one sample in a study of blood T cell repertoires in COVID-19. This table comes from immunoSEQ multiplex PCR, and its TCRdb copy is limited to in-frame clones, with some not included. The profile covers some 99,000 clones, with 80% to 90% appearing a single time and 1.1% taken by the ten largest. Sequenced material: peripheral blood. Every receptor here comes from a human donor in a cohort sampled during active COVID-19. Each CDR3 is given with its conserved first and last residue. The order of the fields is CDR3 protein, CDR3 DNA, D gene, clone size, V gene, J gene. A D gene is named only where the DNA matches it firmly. Not every row has a clone size; where given, it reads once, few, many or a size class.

CDR3 protein: CASSLEWGLGGTDTQYF
CDR3 DNA: TGTGCCAGCAGCTTGGAGTGGGGACTAGGGGGCACAGATACGCAGTATTTT
D gene: TRBD2
clone size: .
V gene: TRBV5-5
J gene: TRBJ2-3

CDR3 protein: CASSIGRQGSQPQHF
CDR3 DNA: TGTGCCAGTAGTATTGGTCGGCAGGGTAGTCAGCCCCAGCATTTT
D gene: .
clone size: .
V gene: TRBV19
J gene: TRBJ1-5

CDR3 protein: CASSIPGSNTEAFF
CDR3 DNA: TGTGCCAGTAGTATCCCCGGGTCGAACACTGAAGCTTTCTTT
D gene: .
clone size: .
V gene: TRBV19
J gene: TRBJ1-1

CDR3 protein: CSVAGKLRTDTQYF
CDR3 DNA: TGCAGCGTTGCAGGGAAGTTGCGGACAGATACGCAGTATTTT
D gene: .
clone size: .
V gene: TRBV29-1
J gene: TRBJ2-3

CDR3 protein: CSAQLTPGTGGRYEQYF
CDR3 DNA: TGCAGCGCCCAATTGACCCCCGGGACAGGGGGTAGGTACGAGCAGTACTTC
D gene: TRBD1
clone size: .
V gene: TRBV29-1
J gene: TRBJ2-7

CDR3 protein: CASSRVALAGGPSTDTQYF
CDR3 DNA: TGTGCCAGCAGCCGCGTGGCACTAGCGGGGGGTCCGAGCACAGATACGCAGTATTTT
D gene: TRBD2
clone size: .
V gene: TRBV7-8
J gene: TRBJ2-3

CDR3 protein: CASSPRDRYYTEAFF
CDR3 DNA: TGTGCCAGCAGTCCCCGGGACAGATACTACACTGAAGCTTTCTTT
D gene: TRBD1
clone size: .
V gene: TRBV28
J gene: TRBJ1-1

CDR3 protein: CASSYLPGGGETQYF
CDR3 DNA: TGTGCCAGCAGTTACTTACCGGGGGGTGGAGAGACCCAGTACTTC
D gene: TRBD2
clone size: .
V gene: TRBV6-2/TRBV6-3
J gene: TRBJ2-5

CDR3 protein: CASSLDGRLTDTQYF
CDR3 DNA: TGTGCCAGCAGCTTGGACGGGAGGTTAACAGATACGCAGTATTTT
D gene: TRBD2
clone size: .
V gene: TRBV5-4
J gene: TRBJ2-3

CDR3 protein: CASSPLAGVPLGTDTQYF
CDR3 DNA: TGTGCCAGCAGCCCCTTAGCGGGGGTTCCCCTTGGTACAGATACGCAGTATTTT
D gene: TRBD2
clone size: .
V gene: TRBV27
J gene: TRBJ2-3

CDR3 protein: CASSLYPGGSSGSPLHF
CDR3 DNA: TGTGCCAGCAGCTTATACCCAGGGGGTAGCTCGGGATCACCCCTCCACTTT
D gene: TRBD1
clone size: .
V gene: TRBV5-4
J gene: TRBJ1-6

CDR3 protein: CASSPGALLDTEAFF
CDR3 DNA: TGTGCCAGCTCACCAGGGGCGCTTTTGGACACTGAAGCTTTCTTT
D gene: .
clone size: .
V gene: TRBV18
J gene: TRBJ1-1

CDR3 protein: CASSSRQQGVVETQYF
CDR3 DNA: TGCGCCAGCAGCTCGAGACAACAGGGGGTGGTCGAGACCCAGTACTTC
D gene: TRBD1
clone size: .
V gene: TRBV5-1
J gene: TRBJ2-5

CDR3 protein: CASSEESRGAKHF
CDR3 DNA: TGTGCCAGCAGTGAGGAGTCCAGGGGGGCCAAGCATTTT
D gene: TRBD1
clone size: .
V gene: TRBV2
J gene: TRBJ1-5

CDR3 protein: CASLTWDRVDGYTF
CDR3 DNA: TGTGCCAGCCTGACTTGGGACAGGGTCGATGGCTACACCTTC
D gene: TRBD1
clone size: .
V gene: TRBV7-2
J gene: TRBJ1-2

CDR3 protein: CASSIGPHQPQHF
CDR3 DNA: TGTGCCAGTAGTATAGGGCCCCATCAGCCCCAGCATTTT
D gene: .
clone size: once
V gene: TRBV19
J gene: TRBJ1-5

CDR3 protein: CASSEGQGRVSTEAFF
CDR3 DNA: TGTGCCAGCAGCGAGGGACAGGGGAGGGTGAGCACTGAAGCTTTCTTT
D gene: TRBD1
clone size: .
V gene: TRBV9
J gene: TRBJ1-1

CDR3 protein: CASSESRLAGVQETQYF
CDR3 DNA: TGTGCCAGCAGTGAATCAAGACTAGCGGGGGTACAAGAGACCCAGTACTTC
D gene: TRBD2
clone size: .
V gene: TRBV2
J gene: TRBJ2-5

CDR3 protein: CASSYSPTQHF
CDR3 DNA: TGTGCCAGCAGTTACTCTCCCACCCAGCATTTT
D gene: .
clone size: few
V gene: TRBV6-6
J gene: TRBJ1-5

CDR3 protein: CASSEDSPSSYEQYF
CDR3 DNA: TGTGCCAGCAGTGAAGACTCGCCGTCCTCCTACGAGCAGTACTTC
D gene: .
clone size: .
V gene: TRBV2
J gene: TRBJ2-7

CDR3 protein: CASSPREEPISNYGYTF
CDR3 DNA: TGCGCCAGCAGCCCAAGAGAGGAGCCTATTTCTAACTATGGCTACACCTTC
D gene: .
clone size: .
V gene: TRBV4-3
J gene: TRBJ1-2

CDR3 protein: CAGSYPRGGYEKLFF
CDR3 DNA: TGTGCCGGCAGCTACCCCAGGGGCGGGTATGAAAAACTGTTTTTT
D gene: .
clone size: .
V gene: TRBV11-3
J gene: TRBJ1-4

CDR3 protein: CASSLGPEQGIFHEQYF
CDR3 DNA: TGTGCCAGCAGCTTAGGTCCCGAACAGGGGATCTTCCACGAGCAGTACTTC
D gene: TRBD1
clone size: .
V gene: TRBV7-9
J gene: TRBJ2-7

CDR3 protein: CASSPGQGYGGTQYF
CDR3 DNA: TGTGCCAGCAGCCCGGGACAGGGGTATGGGGGGACCCAGTACTTC
D gene: TRBD1
clone size: .
V gene: TRBV5-4
J gene: TRBJ2-5

CDR3 protein: CASSKLTSLRNEQFF
CDR3 DNA: TGTGCCAGCAGTAAGTTGACTAGCTTGCGGAATGAGCAGTTCTTC
D gene: TRBD2
clone size: .
V gene: TRBV28
J gene: TRBJ2-1

CDR3 protein: CSATGGSPLHF
CDR3 DNA: TGCAGTGCTACAGGGGGTTCACCCCTCCACTTT
D gene: TRBD1
clone size: .
V gene: TRBV20-1
J gene: TRBJ1-6

CDR3 protein: CASSLWGTGAAGELFF
CDR3 DNA: TGTGCCAGCAGCTTATGGGGGACAGGGGCAGCCGGGGAGCTGTTTTTT
D gene: TRBD1
clone size: .
V gene: TRBV7-2
J gene: TRBJ2-2

CDR3 protein: CVRSLETDQYNEQFF
CDR3 DNA: TGTGTCAGAAGCTTAGAGACAGACCAATACAATGAGCAGTTCTTC
D gene: .
clone size: .
V gene: TRBV7-5
J gene: TRBJ2-1

CDR3 protein: CASSLERSNEKLFF
CDR3 DNA: TGCGCCAGCAGCTTGGAGCGGAGTAATGAAAAACTGTTTTTT
D gene: .
clone size: .
V gene: TRBV5-1
J gene: TRBJ1-4

CDR3 protein: CASSHTAGRNEQFF
CDR3 DNA: TGTGCCAGCAGTCACACCGCGGGGAGGAATGAGCAGTTCTTC
D gene: .
clone size: .
V gene: TRBV7-3
J gene: TRBJ2-1

CDR3 protein: CASNSGTGVSETQYF
CDR3 DNA: TGCGCCAGCAATAGTGGGACAGGGGTTTCCGAGACCCAGTACTTC
D gene: TRBD1
clone size: .
V gene: TRBV5-1
J gene: TRBJ2-5

CDR3 protein: CASSAGAQGNSPLHF
CDR3 DNA: TGCGCCAGCAGCGCCGGGGCACAGGGCAATTCACCCCTCCACTTT
D gene: .
clone size: few
V gene: TRBV5-1
J gene: TRBJ1-6